Sequencing of this T cell receptor beta chain was carried out in a study of blood T cell repertoires in COVID-19. Looking at the study overall: Collection of acute and convalescent COVID-19 samples took place in the United States, Italy and Spain.

Methods used by the authors: It was from reference gene primer amplification that nucleated cell counts were estimated. Produced via immunoSEQ multiplex PCR; TCRdb's table is partial and in-frame only. The V and J calls and clone size are taken from that table; D and trimming were inferred from the DNA. The table shows roughly 160,000 clones, with around 86% occurring only once. This CDR3 spans 14 amino acids. Trimming removed 6 bases from V and 4 bases from J, with 12 bases in between. Germline V CDR1 and CDR2: MDHEN, SYDVKM. The chain combines TRBV28 with TRBJ2-2, with a possible D match to TRBD2 (6 bases). Specimen: peripheral blood. This clonotype was sampled from an elderly woman with COVID-19, enrolled during active disease. The CDR3 coding sequence is TGTGCCAGCAGCCGGGTCGGGGGCACCGGGGAGCTGTTTTTT. This encodes CASSRVGGTGELFF.